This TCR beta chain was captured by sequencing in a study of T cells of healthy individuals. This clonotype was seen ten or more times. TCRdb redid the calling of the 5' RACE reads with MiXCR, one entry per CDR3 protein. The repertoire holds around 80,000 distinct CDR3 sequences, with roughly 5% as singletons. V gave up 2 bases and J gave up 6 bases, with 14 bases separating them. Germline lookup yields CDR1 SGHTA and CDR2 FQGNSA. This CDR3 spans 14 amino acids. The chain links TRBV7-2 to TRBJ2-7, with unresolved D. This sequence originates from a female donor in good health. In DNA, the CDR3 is TGTGCCAGCAGCTTATATAAGTCATCTCGCGAGCAGTACTTC. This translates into CASSLYKSSREQYF.